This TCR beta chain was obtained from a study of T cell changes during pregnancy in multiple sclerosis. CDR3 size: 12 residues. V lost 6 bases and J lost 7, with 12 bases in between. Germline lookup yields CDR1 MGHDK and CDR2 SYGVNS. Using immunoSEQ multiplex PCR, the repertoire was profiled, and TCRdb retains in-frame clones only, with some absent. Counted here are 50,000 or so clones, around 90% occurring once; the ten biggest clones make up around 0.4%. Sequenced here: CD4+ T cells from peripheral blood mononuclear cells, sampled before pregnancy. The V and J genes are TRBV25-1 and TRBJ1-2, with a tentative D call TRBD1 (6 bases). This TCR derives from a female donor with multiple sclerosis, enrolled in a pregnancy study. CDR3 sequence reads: CASRLQGFGYTF. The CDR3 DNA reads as TGTGCCAGCAGATTACAGGGCTTTGGCTACACCTTC.